Here is one T cell receptor beta chain with its context. Its antigen remains unidentified. CDR3 length: 16 residues. The V gene end was trimmed by 5 bases and the J gene end by 0 bases; junction bases not matched to a gene: 8. CDR1 is SEHNR, CDR2 FQNEAQ, per germline (reference sequence). MiXCR, run by TCRdb on the 5' RACE reads, gives a single entry per CDR3 protein. The sample holds approximately 400,000 distinct CDR3 sequences; 25% to 30% are singletons and the top ten take under 0.9%. The data derive from a study of CD8 T cells in ankylosing spondylitis. Findings of the study overall: In ankylosing spondylitis patients, matched synovial fluid reportedly showed significant enrichment of disease-linked clones. Disease-linked clones were CD8+ and relatively rare in peripheral blood. Some of these motif variants have turned up before, in reports on reactive arthritis synovial fluid and blood. Blood of patients with ankylosing spondylitis appeared to be characterized by a TCR beta motif of eight or nine highly homologous variants.

The material sequenced was blood, either unsorted or a sorted T cell fraction (not recorded which). The rearrangement joins TRBV7-9 to TRBJ2-3, with 7 bases aligning to TRBD2. The clonotype comes from a male donor with ankylosing spondylitis. The DNA of the CDR3 is TGTGCCAGCAGCCCCCGGGGAGGGCCCAGCACAGATACGCAGTATTTT. This gives the protein CASSPRGGPSTDTQYF. Filled out from reference TRBV7-9 and TRBJ2-3, the complete variable domain reads DTGVSQNPRHKITKRGQNVTFRCDPISEHNRLYWYRQTLGQGPEFLTYFQNEAQLEKSRLLSDRFSAERPKGSFSTLEIQRTEQGDSAMYLCASSPRGGPSTDTQYFGPGTRLTVL.